Reported below is one T cell receptor (beta chain). The target antigen is unknown. The data stem from a study of OX40 agonist ivuxolimab in advanced cancers. Overall study: Across the patients, intravenous ivuxolimab was delivered every 2 weeks at 0.01 to 10 mg/kg. A male proportion of approximately 83% was recorded, with mean age around 60 years and range about 23 to 90.

Assay: immunoSEQ multiplex PCR; the TCRdb copy retains only in-frame clones and omits some. The sample consists of 60,000 to 70,000 clones, 80% of them appearing once. CDR1 is SQVTM, CDR2 ANQGSEA, per germline. This CDR3 spans 11 amino acids. V was clipped by 7 bases and J by 4 bases, with 10 bases between them. General observations from the study: CD4+ T cells averaged fewer expanded clones than CD8+ T cells. Clonal expansion was seen in CD4+ and CD8+ blood T cells by week 6 at 0.1 to 3.0 mg/kg.

The sample in question was CD4+ or CD8+ T cells sorted from blood, obtained in a trial of the OX40 agonist ivuxolimab. This receptor was obtained from an adult with an advanced solid tumor such as melanoma, head and neck, liver or kidney cancer. This chain links TRBV29-1 with TRBJ1-2; a weak D match, TRBD1 (5 bases). DNA of the CDR3: TGCAGCGCCTGGGGGTCCTATGGCTACACCTTC. Protein sequence: CSAWGSYGYTF. The variable domain in full, with the rest retrieved from reference TRBV29-1 and TRBJ1-2, is SAVISQKPSRDICQRGTSLTIQCQVDSQVTMMFWYRQQPGQSLTLIATANQGSEATYESGFVIDKFPISRPNLTFSTLTVSNMSPEDSSIYLCSAWGSYGYTFGSGTRLTVV.